Listed here are 26 T cell receptor beta chains from one sample, sequenced in a study of T cell clonality in common variable immunodeficiency. General study results and limits: Fewer deletions and N-nucleotide insertions were reportedly seen in common variable immunodeficiency TCR beta sequences.

No antigen has been assigned to these receptors. Sequencing used immunoSEQ multiplex PCR; TCRdb keeps in-frame clones, though not all of them. The sample includes more than 30,000 clones, none of them occurring once. The sequenced material came from peripheral blood mononuclear cells. The source is a human donor with common variable immunodeficiency.

This clone has only a few counts. The missing CDR3 end, 3 residues past where the read stops, is filled in from the germline J gene. The chain has TRBV2 and TRBJ2-7, with 7 positions matching TRBD1. Germline V gene sequence: CDR1 SNHLY, CDR2 FYNNEI. The V gene end was trimmed by 8 bases and the J gene end by 3 bases; junction bases not matched to a gene: 7. The CDR3 is made up of 13 amino acids. This CDR3 reads CASETGSDYEQYF. CDR3 DNA, as far as it was read: TGTGCCAGCGAGACAGGGAGTGACTACGAG.

This clone has a count of ten or more. The sequence runs out 3 residues before the end of the CDR3; the remainder is reconstructed from the germline J gene. This chain links TRBV9 with TRBJ2-7; D is possibly TRBD1 (6 bases). The length of the CDR3 is 15 residues. Germline loops: CDR1 SGDLS, CDR2 YYNGEE. Trimming took off 0 bases at V and 5 bases at J, with 15 bases between the two ends. The covered CDR3 bases are TGTGCCAGCAGCGTAGGGTACAGGGCGAGCAACGAG. This codes for CASSVGYRASNE. The CDR3 in full is CASSVGYRASNEQYF.

In its sample, this clone was seen a few times. The CDR3 end is not reached by the read, which stops 3 residues before it; the germline J gene fills it in. This sequence joins TRBV18 and TRBJ1-6; D is perhaps TRBD1 (5 bases). Trimming took 0 bases from V and 5 from J, leaving 11 bases between them. In germline, CDR1 is KGHSH, CDR2 LQKENI. CDR3 size: 16 residues. CDR3 DNA (partial): TGTGCCAGCTCACCACCTCCCGGGACTAATAATTCACCC. Encoded protein: CASSPPPGTNNSP. The entire CDR3 reads CASSPPPGTNNSPLHF.

This clone was recorded many times. The DNA ends 3 residues before the CDR3 does, and the rest of the CDR3 is filled in from the germline J gene. The chain links TRBV5-1 to TRBJ2-1, with 12 positions matching TRBD2. Germline V gene data show CDR1 as SGHRS and CDR2 as YFSETQ. Trimming cost V 5 bases and J 2 bases; bases outside gene matches: 11. The CDR3 consists of 18 residues. The CDR3 is CASRDGALAGGTYNEQFF. Partial CDR3 DNA: TGCGCCAGCAGGGACGGGGCTCTAGCGGGAGGGACCTACAATGAG.

Comment on this clone: Read data end 3 residues before the CDR3 end; the end is taken from the germline J gene. The chain employs TRBV19 and TRBJ1-4, with 10 nucleotides matching TRBD1. J lost 7 bases, V lost 3 bases, and 2 bases had no gene match. Germline values: CDR1 LNHDA, CDR2 SQIVND (reference sequence). The CDR3 has 14 residues. The CDR3 spells CASSIGTGAEKLFF. CDR3 bases read: TGTGCCAGTAGTATCGGGACAGGGGCTGAAAAA.

In regard to this clone: The read ends 3 residues before the CDR3 terminus; that terminus is restored from the germline J gene. The rearrangement joins TRBV18 to TRBJ2-5; 15 positions agree with TRBD2. V was pared by 5 bases and J by 1 base, with 8 bases of the junction left unmatched. CDR1 and CDR2 (germline): KGHSH, LQKENI. This CDR3 has 18 residues. The CDR3 DNA, read in part, is TGTGCCAGCTCAAGAGACGGGACTAGCGGGAGGAGCCAAGAGACC. It yields the protein CASSRDGTSGRSQET. The whole CDR3 sequence is CASSRDGTSGRSQETQYF.

On this clone: The read ends 3 residues early relative to the CDR3; the germline J gene fills the gap. The V and J genes are TRBV30 and TRBJ2-7; 10 nucleotides match TRBD1. This CDR3 has 15 residues. The germline CDR1 and CDR2 sequences are GTSNPN and SVGIG (reference sequence). V was pared by 0 bases and J by 5 bases, with 7 bases of the junction left unmatched. CDR3 DNA (partial): TGTGCCTGGAGTGTCTCCGGGACAGGGGATAACGAG. This gives the protein CAWSVSGTGDNE. The CDR3 reads in full as CAWSVSGTGDNEQYF.

As for this clone: The read gets to within 3 residues of the CDR3 end, and the germline J gene fills in the rest. V usage is TRBV7-6 and J usage is TRBJ1-1; D perhaps matches TRBD1 (6 bases). Germline loops: CDR1 SGHVS, CDR2 FNYEAQ. This CDR3 has 14 amino acids. Deletions cut 5 bases from V and 2 bases from J, with 12 bases between. The CDR3 DNA, read in part, is TGTGCCAGCAGCCTTAGGACAGCCAACACTGAA. Its translation: CASSLRTANTE. The full CDR3 protein reads CASSLRTANTEAFF.

A word on this clone: The CDR3 is cut off 3 residues early in the read; its end comes from the germline J gene. The rearrangement joins TRBV7-9 to TRBJ2-1; tentatively, D is TRBD1 (6 bases). Germline assignment: CDR1 SEHNR and CDR2 FQNEAQ (reference sequence). V lost 2 bases, J lost 7 bases, and 12 bases lay in between. CDR3 length equals 14 residues. The CDR3 region is CASSLIQGVNEQFF. The sequenced CDR3 bases are TGTGCCAGCAGCTTAATACAGGGTGTGAATGAG. The variable domain in full, completed from reference TRBV7-9 and TRBJ2-1, reads DTGVSQNPRHKITKRGQNVTFRCDPISEHNRLYWYRQTLGQGPEFLTYFQNEAQLEKSRLLSDRFSAERPKGSFSTLEIQRTEQGDSAMYLCASSLIQGVNEQFFGPGTRLTVL.

This clone occurred many times. The read finishes 3 residues shy of the CDR3 end, and the germline J gene is used to complete it. The rearrangement uses TRBV6-2 or TRBV6-3 and TRBJ2-2, with 9 bases aligning to TRBD2. Per the germline V gene, CDR1 is MNHEY and CDR2 is SVGEGT. The CDR3 is 17 amino acids. V shed 5 bases, J shed 4 bases, and the junction held 11 bases outside the gene matches. CDR3 bases read: TGTGCCAGCAGTCAATTAGGTCTAGCGGGAAGCACCGGGGAG. The encoded protein is CASSQLGLAGSTGE. The full-length CDR3 reads as CASSQLGLAGSTGELFF.

By sample fraction, this clone is medium-sized. The read ends 3 residues early relative to the CDR3; the germline J gene fills the gap. This chain uses TRBV20-1 with TRBJ2-1; TRBD2 matches 10 bases. Germline V gives CDR1 DFQATT, CDR2 SNEGSKA (reference sequence). The CDR3 spans 14 residues. J gave up 9 bases and V 0 bases, and 5 bases lay outside the gene matches. This CDR3 is CSARDYLAGAEQFF. The CDR3 bases that were read are TGCAGTGCTAGAGATTATCTAGCGGGAGCTGAG.

Note on this clone: The CDR3 goes on 3 residues after the read ends, and that part is filled in from the germline J gene. The chain links TRBV7-9 to TRBJ2-7; weak D call: TRBD2 (6 bases). Trimming took 6 bases from V and 0 from J, leaving 12 bases between them. The CDR3 covers 14 residues. Germline CDR1 reads SEHNR; CDR2 reads FQNEAQ (reference sequence). The CDR3 is CASRDSGDSYEQYF. The covered CDR3 bases are TGTGCCAGCAGGGACTCGGGGGACTCCTACGAG.

This clone was observed many times. The missing CDR3 end, 3 residues past where the read stops, is filled in from the germline J gene. The rearrangement joins TRBV29-1 to TRBJ2-2; 10 bases line up with TRBD2. The length of the CDR3 is 17 residues. Germline lookup yields CDR1 SQVTM and CDR2 ANQGSEA. J was trimmed by 6 bases and V by 0 bases; bases with no gene match: 10. CDR3 sequence reads: CSVEDRSLAGVSGELFF. The sequenced CDR3 bases are TGCAGCGTTGAAGATCGGTCTCTAGCGGGAGTTTCCGGGGAG.

This clone was seen a few times. The chain's CDR3 is CASSIGRSGARSNKTQYF. CDR3 DNA (partial): TGTGCCAGTAGTATAGGCCGGTCAGGGGCTCGAAGCAATAAGACC. The V call is TRBV19, the J call TRBJ2-5; a weak D match, TRBD1 (6 bases). The read falls 3 residues short of the CDR3 end, and the missing part is taken from the germline J gene. CDR1 LNHDA and CDR2 SQIVND come from the germline V gene (reference sequence). The CDR3 loop spans 18 amino acids. With 1 base removed from V and 6 bases from J, the gap between germline ends came to 24 bases.

At least ten counts were recorded for this clone. The read finishes 3 residues shy of the CDR3 end, and the germline J gene is used to complete it. V and J are TRBV11-3 and TRBJ1-1; 11 positions agree with TRBD1. CDR3 length equals 14 residues. Germline V gene sequence: CDR1 SGHNT, CDR2 YENEEA. The part of the CDR3 DNA that was read is TGTGCCAGCAGCCAAGGACAGGGGGCGCTCGGG. It specifies CASSQGQGALG. The full CDR3 protein is CASSQGQGALGAFF.

This clone came up a few times. The CDR3 end is not reached by the read, which stops 3 residues before it; the germline J gene fills it in. The chain is built from TRBV19 and TRBJ2-3, with 14 bases that match TRBD2. V lost 4 bases and J lost 5; bases outside the gene matches: 17. This CDR3 spans 20 amino acids. Germline loops: CDR1 LNHDA, CDR2 SQIVND (reference sequence). CDR3: CASSKLGGLAGGLRGDTQYF. The CDR3 bases that were read are TGTGCCAGTAGTAAACTTGGCGGACTAGCGGGAGGACTCAGAGGAGATACG.

Comments on this clone: From the germline J gene comes the end of the CDR3, since the read stops 3 residues before it. The V call is TRBV7-2, the J call TRBJ2-5; weak D call: TRBD2 (6 bases). V dropped 8 bases and J dropped 5 bases, with 18 bases sitting between them. Germline loops: CDR1 SGHTA, CDR2 FQGNSA. This CDR3 has 14 residues. This CDR3 reads CASGRGDGRETQYF. Incomplete CDR3 DNA: TGTGCCAGCGGCCGCGGGGACGGCCGGGAGACC.

A few counts support this clone. The CDR3 bases that were read are TGTGCCTGGGCGCACGAGAACGGCAATCAGCCC. As protein: CAWAHENGNQP. The entire CDR3 protein is CAWAHENGNQPQHF. V is TRBV30 and J is TRBJ1-5; D is ambiguous. The read ends 3 residues early relative to the CDR3; the germline J gene fills the gap. The CDR3 covers 14 residues. CDR1 is GTSNPN, CDR2 SVGIG, per germline (reference sequence). V lost 5 bases and J 2 bases, leaving 13 bases between the germline ends.

In this sample, this clone turned up many times. The read is 3 residues too short to cover the CDR3 end, so that end is filled in from the germline J gene. This chain links TRBV11-3 with TRBJ1-1; D is unclear. Germline CDR1 SGHNT, CDR2 YENEEA. Trimming took 2 bases from V and 2 from J, leaving 6 bases between them. CDR3 length: 13 amino acids. This chain's CDR3 is CASSLRSNTEAFF. CDR3 bases read: TGTGCCAGCAGCTTACGGTCTAACACTGAA.

This clone was recorded many times. The CDR3 is cut off 3 residues early in the read; its end comes from the germline J gene. The chain recombines TRBV19 with TRBJ1-2, with D perhaps matching TRBD1 (5 bases). This CDR3 is 16 amino acids long. From germline, CDR1 is LNHDA and CDR2 SQIVND (reference sequence). V gave up 2 bases and J gave up 4 bases, with 17 bases separating them. The CDR3 sequence: CASSITQGFRGYGYTF. The sequenced part of the CDR3 DNA is TGTGCCAGTAGTATAACCCAGGGTTTCCGAGGCTATGGC. Drawing the rest from reference TRBV19 and TRBJ1-2, the complete variable domain is DGGITQSPKYLFRKEGQNVTLSCEQNLNHDAMYWYRQDPGQGLRLIYYSQIVNDFQKGDIAEGYSVSREKKESFPLTVTSAQKNPTAFYLCASSITQGFRGYGYTFGSGTRLTVV.

This clone was observed at least ten times. The read halts 3 residues ahead of the CDR3 end, with the missing end drawn from the germline J gene. The chain links TRBV7-3 to TRBJ2-4; TRBD2 is a possible D gene (5 bases). CDR1 SGHTA and CDR2 FQGTGA come from the germline V gene. The length of the CDR3 is 14 residues. V lost 2 bases to trimming and J lost 6 bases, with 11 bases between them. CDR3 DNA, as far as it was read: TGTGCCAGCAGCTTAGATGGTGAGGGAAACATT. This translates into CASSLDGEGNI. The CDR3 in its entirety is CASSLDGEGNIQYF.

This clone was seen more than once but under ten times. This likely came from a read error, as a far larger clone is one base away. The read terminates 3 residues ahead of where the CDR3 ends, so the germline J gene completes it. This same CDR3 is encoded by further DNA sequences in the sample. The V call is TRBV18, the J call TRBJ2-1; 13 bases fit TRBD2. J lost 0 bases, V lost 2 bases, and 7 bases had no gene match. Germline lookup yields CDR1 KGHSH and CDR2 LQKENI. The CDR3 runs 19 residues. The chain's CDR3 is CASSPSTSGRAPSYNEQFF. CDR3 DNA (partial): TGTGCCAGCTCACCATCAACTAGCGGGAGGGCGCCCTCCTACAATGAG.

A remark on this clone: The missing CDR3 end, 3 residues past where the read stops, is filled in from the germline J gene. The chain uses TRBV6-2 or TRBV6-3 and TRBJ2-5, with D possibly TRBD2 on 6 matching bases. V was trimmed by 4 bases and J by 5 bases, leaving 17 bases between them. Germline values: CDR1 MNHEY, CDR2 SVGEGT. The CDR3 extends over 15 amino acids. The CDR3 region is CASSSLSGVEETQYF. CDR3 bases read: TGTGCCAGCAGTTCCTTATCGGGGGTGGAGGAGACC.

This clone was counted at least ten times. The covered CDR3 bases are TGTGCCAGCAGCCCCGACAGGGGCACCTACAATGAG. It codes for CASSPDRGTYNE. The complete CDR3 protein is CASSPDRGTYNEQFF. This chain links TRBV7-3 with TRBJ2-1; TRBD1 matches 8 bases. The read gets to within 3 residues of the CDR3 end, and the germline J gene fills in the rest. With 5 bases clipped from V and 2 bases from J, the junction kept 5 bases outside the gene matches. The CDR3 totals 15 residues. Germline CDR1 SGHTA, CDR2 FQGTGA.

This clone occurred a few times. The CDR3 end is not reached by the read, which stops 3 residues before it; the germline J gene fills it in. This rearrangement joins TRBV5-1 to TRBJ2-5; possibly TRBD1 for D (6 bases). V gave up 4 bases and J gave up 2 bases, with 9 bases separating them. Per germline, CDR1 SGHRS and CDR2 YFSETQ. The CDR3 loop spans 13 amino acids. Partial CDR3 DNA: TGCGCCAGCAGCCCCGGACAGCAAGAGACC. This codes for CASSPGQQET. The full CDR3 protein reads CASSPGQQETQYF.

This clone came up many times. From the germline J gene comes the end of the CDR3, since the read stops 3 residues before it. The chain employs TRBV20-1 and TRBJ1-1, with TRBD1 identical over 8 bases. The germline V gene has CDR1 DFQATT and CDR2 SNEGSKA (reference sequence). J lost 1 base, V lost 3 bases, and 13 bases had no gene match. This CDR3 contains 17 residues. The CDR3 loop reads CSASVGQGGATNTEAFF. CDR3 bases read: TGCAGTGCTAGCGTCGGACAGGGCGGGGCGACGAACACTGAA.